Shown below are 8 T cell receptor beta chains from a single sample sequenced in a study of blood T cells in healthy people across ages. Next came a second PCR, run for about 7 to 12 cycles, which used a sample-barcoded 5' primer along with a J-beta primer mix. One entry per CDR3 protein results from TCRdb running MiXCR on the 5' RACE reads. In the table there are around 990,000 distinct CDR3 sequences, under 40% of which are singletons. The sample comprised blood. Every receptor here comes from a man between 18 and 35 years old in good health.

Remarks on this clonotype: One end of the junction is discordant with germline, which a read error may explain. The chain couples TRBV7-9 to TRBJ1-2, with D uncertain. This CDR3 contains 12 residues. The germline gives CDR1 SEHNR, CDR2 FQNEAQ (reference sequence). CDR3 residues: CATRRSDYDYTF. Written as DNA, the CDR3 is TGTGCCACCCGGCGGTCTGACTATGACTACACCTTC.

The CDR3 DNA reads TGTGCCAGCAGTAATTTACTGGGGGGTGAAGCTTTCTTT. Translation: CASSNLLGGEAFF. The chain carries TRBV27 and TRBJ1-1; D possibly corresponds to TRBD1 (5 bases). Germline CDR1 is MNHEY and CDR2 is SMNVEV (reference sequence). V was shortened by 5 bases and J by 7 bases, with 14 bases between the two germline ends. CDR3 size: 13 residues.

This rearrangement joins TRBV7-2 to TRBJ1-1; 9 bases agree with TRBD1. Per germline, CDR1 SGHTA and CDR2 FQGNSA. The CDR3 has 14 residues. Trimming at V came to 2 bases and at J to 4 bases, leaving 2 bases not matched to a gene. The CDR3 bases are TGTGCCAGCAGCTTATACAGGGGGCCCACTGAAGCTTTCTTT. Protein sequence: CASSLYRGPTEAFF.

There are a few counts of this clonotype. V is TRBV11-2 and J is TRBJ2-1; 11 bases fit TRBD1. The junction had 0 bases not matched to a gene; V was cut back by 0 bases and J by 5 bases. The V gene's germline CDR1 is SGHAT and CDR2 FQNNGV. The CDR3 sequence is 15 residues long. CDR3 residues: CASSLEGQGDNEQFF. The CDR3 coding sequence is TGTGCCAGCAGCTTAGAGGGACAGGGGGACAATGAGCAGTTCTTC.

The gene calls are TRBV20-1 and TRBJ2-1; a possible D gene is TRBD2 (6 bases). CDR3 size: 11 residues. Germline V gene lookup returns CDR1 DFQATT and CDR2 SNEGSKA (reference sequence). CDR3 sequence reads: CSFSEGDEQFF. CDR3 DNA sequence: TGCAGCTTCTCGGAGGGCGATGAGCAGTTCTTC.

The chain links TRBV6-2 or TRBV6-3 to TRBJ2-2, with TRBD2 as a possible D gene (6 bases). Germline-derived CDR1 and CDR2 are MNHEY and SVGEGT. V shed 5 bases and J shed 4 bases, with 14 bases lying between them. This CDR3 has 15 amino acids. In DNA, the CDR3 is TGTGCCAGCAGTATCTGGGACTTCACCACCGGGGAGCTGTTTTTT. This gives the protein CASSIWDFTTGELFF.

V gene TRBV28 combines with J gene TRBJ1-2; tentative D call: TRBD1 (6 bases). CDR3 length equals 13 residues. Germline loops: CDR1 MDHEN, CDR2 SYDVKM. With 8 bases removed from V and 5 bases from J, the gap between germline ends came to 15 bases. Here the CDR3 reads CASYDQRGYGYTF. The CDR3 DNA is TGTGCCAGCTACGATCAGAGGGGGTATGGCTACACCTTC.

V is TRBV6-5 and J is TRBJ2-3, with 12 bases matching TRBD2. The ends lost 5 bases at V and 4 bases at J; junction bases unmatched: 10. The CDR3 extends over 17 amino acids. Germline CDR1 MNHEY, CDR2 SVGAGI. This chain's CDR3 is CASSLTPLAGGPDTQYF. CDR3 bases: TGTGCCAGCAGTCTTACTCCCCTAGCGGGGGGGCCAGATACGCAGTATTTT.